This T cell receptor (beta chain) derives from a study of blood T cell repertoires in COVID-19. Study details: PBMCs, B-cell-depleted T cells, or T cells provided the cDNA or gDNA that made up the material.

Original processing methods: The assay estimated nucleated cells by amplifying reference gene primers. Generated by immunoSEQ multiplex PCR, the TCRdb table keeps only in-frame clones and is missing some. The D gene and trimming were derived from the DNA, and the V and J assignments and clone size from that table. The table shows about 210,000 clones, with roughly 84% occurring only once. Germline V CDR1 and CDR2: SGHVT, SQSDAQ. Trimming took off 3 bases at V and 0 bases at J, with 12 bases between the two ends. The CDR3 is 16 amino acids. The chain has TRBV7-4 and TRBJ1-3; no reliable D call. Sequenced: peripheral blood. This receptor was taken from a man in his fifties or sixties with active or convalescent COVID-19. CDR3 loop: CASSLGVGISGNTIYF. The CDR3 DNA follows: TGTGCCAGCAGCTTGGGTGTCGGGATCTCTGGAAACACCATATATTTT.